This T cell receptor beta chain is from a study of blood T cell repertoires in COVID-19. Across the study: The samples span acute and convalescent COVID-19 from the United States, Italy and Spain. T cells, B-cell-depleted T cells, or PBMCs provided the cDNA or gDNA that served as material.

Germline V gene sequence: CDR1 SGDLS, CDR2 YYNGEE. The CDR3 contains 19 residues. V was clipped by 3 bases and J by 3 bases, with 24 bases between them. Authors' processing steps: Reference gene primer amplification gave nucleated cell count estimates. Profiled with immunoSEQ multiplex PCR; TCRdb holds only in-frame clones, not every one. V and J calls and clone size follow that table, whereas D and trimming were derived from the DNA. Of approximately 250,000 clones detected, over 70% appear once; the ten largest clones hold roughly 8.6%. The sequenced sample consisted of peripheral blood. The chain is built from TRBV9 and TRBJ2-2, with a tentative D call TRBD1 (6 bases). The receptor was derived from a human donor in a cohort sampled during active COVID-19. The CDR3 DNA sequence: TGTGCCAGCAGCGACGCCCCGCGCCAGGGGCGGACGGACACCGGGGAGCTGTTTTTT. It encodes CASSDAPRQGRTDTGELFF. Filled out from reference TRBV9 and TRBJ2-2, the complete variable domain reads DSGVTQTPKHLITATGQRVTLRCSPRSGDLSVYWYQQSLDQGLQFLIQYYNGEERAKGNILERFSAQQFPDLHSELNLSSLELGDSALYFCASSDAPRQGRTDTGELFFGEGSRLTVL.